Below, 17 T cell receptor beta chains from the same sample are listed, as sequenced in a study of blood T cell repertoires in COVID-19. Clones were read by immunoSEQ multiplex PCR, and TCRdb kept only the in-frame ones, dropping some. The sample lists roughly 160,000 clones; about 85% were seen once. Sequenced material: peripheral blood. These TCRs come from a man between 18 and 35 years old with acute or convalescent COVID-19.

CDR3 residues: CASSPRREFDEQFF. CDR3 DNA sequence: TGTGCCAGCAGCCCCCGTAGAGAATTCGATGAGCAGTTCTTC. This chain joins TRBV7-3 and TRBJ2-1; D gene unclear. The germline V gene encodes CDR1 SGHTA and CDR2 FQGTGA. Trimming took off 5 bases at V and 8 bases at J, with 16 bases between the two ends. The CDR3 is made up of 14 amino acids.

The chain is built from TRBV19 and TRBJ1-1; TRBD1 might be the D (5 bases). Germline CDR1 is LNHDA and CDR2 is SQIVND (reference sequence). The CDR3 covers 14 residues. Trimming took 4 bases from V and 0 from J, leaving 9 bases between them. The CDR3 DNA follows: TGTGCCAGTAGTACCCAGGGCCTGAACACTGAAGCTTTCTTT. Translation gives CASSTQGLNTEAFF. Drawing the rest from reference TRBV19 and TRBJ1-1, the complete variable domain is DGGITQSPKYLFRKEGQNVTLSCEQNLNHDAMYWYRQDPGQGLRLIYYSQIVNDFQKGDIAEGYSVSREKKESFPLTVTSAQKNPTAFYLCASSTQGLNTEAFFGQGTRLTVV.

The chain has TRBV3-1 (or the pseudogene TRBV3-2) and TRBJ1-1, with TRBD1 as a possible D gene (6 bases). This CDR3 has 12 residues. CDR1 is LGHDT and CDR2 is YNNKEL in the germline V gene (reference sequence). V lost 10 bases and J lost 10, with 19 bases in between. CDR3 coding DNA: TGTGCCACCTCAGGTCGGACAGTGGGAGCTTTCTTT. As protein: CATSGRTVGAFF.

V is TRBV11-2 and J is TRBJ1-1, with TRBD1 identical over 7 bases. After removal of 6 bases from V and 1 base from J, the junction contained 5 bases not matched to a gene. CDR3 length: 14 amino acids. The germline V gene encodes CDR1 SGHAT and CDR2 FQNNGV. The CDR3 reads CASRNRDRNTEAFF. The CDR3 DNA sequence: TGTGCCAGCAGGAACAGGGACAGGAACACTGAAGCTTTCTTT.

The chain has TRBV30 and TRBJ1-3; D is uncertain. Germline CDR1 is GTSNPN and CDR2 is SVGIG (reference sequence). Trimming stripped 5 bases from V and 5 bases from J, with 13 bases between. There are 13 residues in the CDR3. The CDR3 bases are TGTGCCTGGGAAGCGGGCAGGCGAAACACCATATATTTT. Translation: CAWEAGRRNTIYF.

This clone was observed at least ten times. V is TRBV2 and J is TRBJ2-7; no definite D call. The CDR3 spans 15 residues. The germline gives CDR1 SNHLY, CDR2 FYNNEI. Trimming removed 6 bases at V and 5 bases at J, with 20 bases between. The CDR3 sequence is CASSSARPTADEQYF. CDR3 in DNA: TGTGCCAGCAGCTCGGCGAGGCCAACGGCGGACGAGCAGTACTTC.

This chain links TRBV25-1 with TRBJ1-6; D gene ambiguous. This CDR3 comprises 15 residues. In germline, CDR1 is MGHDK, CDR2 SYGVNS. V lost 5 bases, J lost 0 bases, and 8 bases lay in between. The CDR3 region has the DNA TGTGCCAGCAGTAAGAGGAGCTCCTATAATTCACCCCTCCACTTT. Translation: CASSKRSSYNSPLHF.

The chain carries TRBV5-1 and TRBJ1-6; 10 bases agree with TRBD1. Germline CDR1 SGHRS, CDR2 YFSETQ. The CDR3 consists of 13 residues. V trimming: 3 bases; J trimming: 14 bases; junction bases outside the gene matches: 5. In DNA, the CDR3 is TGCGCCAGCAGCTCGACAGGGGGCTGGGCCCTCCACTTT. This codes for CASSSTGGWALHF. Full variable domain (remainder filled in from reference TRBV5-1 and TRBJ1-6): KAGVTQTPRYLIKTRGQQVTLSCSPISGHRSVSWYQQTPGQGLQFLFEYFSETQRNKGNFPGRFSGRQFSNSRSEMNVSTLELGDSALYLCASSSTGGWALHFGNGTRLTVT.

The chain couples TRBV12-3 or TRBV12-4 to TRBJ1-2; 8 bases fit TRBD1. CDR3 length: 13 residues. V lost 7 bases and J lost 10; bases outside the gene matches: 11. CDR3 in DNA: TGTGCCAGCAAATTTTGGGGACAGGATCTCTACACCTTC. This sequence encodes CASKFWGQDLYTF.

The chain employs TRBV6-5 and TRBJ1-2; no definite D call. Trimming left V 2 bases short and J 5 bases short, with 12 bases between. CDR3 length equals 14 residues. CDR1 and CDR2 from the germline V gene are MNHEY and SVGAGI. The CDR3: CASSYAPGRYGYTF. CDR3 in DNA: TGTGCCAGCAGTTACGCCCCAGGAAGGTATGGCTACACCTTC.

The rearrangement uses TRBV6-2 or TRBV6-3 and TRBJ1-5, with 8 bases lining up with TRBD1. There are 14 residues in the CDR3. Trimming took 5 bases from V and 4 from J; bases not matched to a gene: 4. Germline V gives CDR1 MNHEY, CDR2 SVGEGT. In DNA, the CDR3 is TGTGCCAGCAGTCCACAGGGGGGGAATCAGCCCCAGCATTTT. This sequence encodes CASSPQGGNQPQHF.

The rearrangement links TRBV30 to TRBJ1-5; perhaps TRBD1 as D (5 bases). The germline V gene has CDR1 GTSNPN and CDR2 SVGIG (reference sequence). This CDR3 is 13 amino acids long. V was clipped by 3 bases and J by 6 bases, with 12 bases between them. The CDR3 DNA sequence: TGTGCCTGGAGCACAGGTCGCGGTCAGCCCCAGCATTTT. This gives the protein CAWSTGRGQPQHF.

This rearrangement joins TRBV5-3 to TRBJ1-1, with 11 bases identical to TRBD1. TRBV5-3 belongs to the ORF category, with a function that is uncertain. Germline trimming cut 4 bases from V and 1 base from J; bases unmatched to any gene: 9. The CDR3 is 17 amino acids. DNA for the CDR3: TGTGCCAGAAGCCTCACCGGGACAGGGGGGACGAACACTGAAGCTTTCTTT. This translates into CARSLTGTGGTNTEAFF.

This clone has more than one count but fewer than ten. The chain joins TRBV12-3 or TRBV12-4 to TRBJ2-7; a weak D match, TRBD1 (7 bases). Trimming pared 6 bases from V and 3 bases from J, leaving 12 bases between. The CDR3 has 13 residues. The CDR3 is CASRRDRFYEQYV. CDR3 bases: TGTGCCAGCAGGCGGGACAGATTCTACGAGCAGTACGTC.

This chain links TRBV2 with TRBJ2-5; D uncertain. Looked up from germline, CDR1 is SNHLY and CDR2 is FYNNEI. Trimming took off 6 bases at V and 5 bases at J, with 13 bases between the two ends. The CDR3 sequence is 13 residues long. CDR3 sequence (DNA): TGTGCCAGCAGGGAGCCACGTCGGGAGACCCAGTACTTC. Its protein is CASREPRRETQYF.

The J gene is TRBJ1-2, the V gene TRBV10-3; D might be TRBD1 (6 bases). The V and J ends lost 7 bases and 0 bases respectively, with 12 bases between them. CDR3 length: 14 amino acids. The germline V gene has CDR1 ENHRY and CDR2 SYGVKD. CDR3 amino acids: CAITGQLSNYGYTF. CDR3 DNA sequence: TGTGCCATCACCGGACAGTTATCTAACTATGGCTACACCTTC.

The chain combines TRBV4-1 with TRBJ1-6; possibly TRBD1 for D (6 bases). The CDR3 covers 15 residues. Trimming stripped 0 bases from V and 7 bases from J, with 10 bases between. The V gene's germline CDR1 is MGHRA and CDR2 YSYEKL. For the CDR3, the DNA is TGCGCCAGCAGCCAAGACGGCAGGGGCAATTCACCCCTCCACTTT. Translated: CASSQDGRGNSPLHF.